This TCR beta chain was captured in a study of T-cell reconstitution after alpha-beta-depleted transplantation in children. The authors prepared the TCRbeta library with unique molecular identifiers. TCRdb fed the PCR reads into MiXCR, producing one record per CDR3 protein. The sample shows hundreds of thousands of distinct CDR3 sequences, about a sixth of them seen only once. General study points: Newly produced T cells mostly provided counts and TCRbeta diversity after one year, as hyperexpanded clones declined. About two months after transplant, alpha-beta T cells reportedly came from several hundred expanded graft clones.

Trimming took off 5 bases at V and 4 bases at J, with 8 bases between the two ends. The V gene's germline CDR1 is SGHTA and CDR2 FQGNSA. The CDR3 spans 12 residues. Details on this clonotype: Antigen specificity is unknown.

The chain links TRBV7-2 to TRBJ1-1; a weak D match, TRBD1 (5 bases). This clonotype was obtained from a boy under two years old who had a stem cell transplant for Wiskott-Aldrich syndrome, so the T cells may come from the graft donor. Specimen: PBMCs, mostly from graft donor cells, collected 360 days after TCRalphabeta/CD19-depleted stem cell transplant. The CDR3 loop is CASSVRGTEAFF. DNA for the CDR3: TGTGCCAGCAGCGTTAGGGGCACTGAAGCTTTCTTT.